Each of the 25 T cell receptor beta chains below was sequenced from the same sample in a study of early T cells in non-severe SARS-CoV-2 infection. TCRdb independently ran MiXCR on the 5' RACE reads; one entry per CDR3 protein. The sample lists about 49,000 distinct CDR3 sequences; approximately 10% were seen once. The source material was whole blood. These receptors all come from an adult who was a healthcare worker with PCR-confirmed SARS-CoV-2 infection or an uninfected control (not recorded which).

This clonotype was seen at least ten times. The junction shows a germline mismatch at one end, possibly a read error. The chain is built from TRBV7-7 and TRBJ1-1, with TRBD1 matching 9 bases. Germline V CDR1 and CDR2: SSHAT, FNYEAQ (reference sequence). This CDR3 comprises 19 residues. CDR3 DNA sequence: TGTGCTAGCAGCTTAGCCCGGGACAGGGCCATACTTCGGGGCACTGAAGCTTTCTTT. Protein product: CASSLARDRAILRGTEAFF.

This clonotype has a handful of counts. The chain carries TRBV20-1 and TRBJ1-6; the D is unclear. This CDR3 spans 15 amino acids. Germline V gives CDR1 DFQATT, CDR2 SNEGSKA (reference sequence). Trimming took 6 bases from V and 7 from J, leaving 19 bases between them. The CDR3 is CSARKVELGNSPLHF. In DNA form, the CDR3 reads TGCAGTGCCCGCAAGGTCGAGCTAGGGAATTCACCCCTCCACTTT.

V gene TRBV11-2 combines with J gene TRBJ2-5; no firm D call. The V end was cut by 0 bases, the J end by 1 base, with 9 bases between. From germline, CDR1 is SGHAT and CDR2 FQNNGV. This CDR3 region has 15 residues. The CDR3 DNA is TGTGCCAGCAGCTTAGATCTCGGCTCCCAAGAGACCCAGTACTTC. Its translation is CASSLDLGSQETQYF.

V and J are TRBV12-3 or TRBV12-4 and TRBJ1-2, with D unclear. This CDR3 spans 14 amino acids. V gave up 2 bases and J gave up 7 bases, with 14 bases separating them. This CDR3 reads CASSLPGEGSGYTF. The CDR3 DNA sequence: TGTGCCAGCAGTTTACCCGGGGAGGGCAGTGGCTACACCTTC.

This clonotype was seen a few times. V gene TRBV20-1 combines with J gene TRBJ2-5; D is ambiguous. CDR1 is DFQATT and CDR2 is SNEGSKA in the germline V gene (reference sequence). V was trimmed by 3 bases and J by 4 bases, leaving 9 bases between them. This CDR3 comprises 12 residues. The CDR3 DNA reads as TGCAGTGCTAGGGTGGCTGGAGAGACCCAGTACTTC. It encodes CSARVAGETQYF.

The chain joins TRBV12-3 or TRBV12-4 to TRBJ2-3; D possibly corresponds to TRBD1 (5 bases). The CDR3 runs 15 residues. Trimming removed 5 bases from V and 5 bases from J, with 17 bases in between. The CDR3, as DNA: TGTGCCAGCAGTCAGGGCCTCTCGAAGGGAGATACGCAGTATTTT. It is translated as CASSQGLSKGDTQYF.

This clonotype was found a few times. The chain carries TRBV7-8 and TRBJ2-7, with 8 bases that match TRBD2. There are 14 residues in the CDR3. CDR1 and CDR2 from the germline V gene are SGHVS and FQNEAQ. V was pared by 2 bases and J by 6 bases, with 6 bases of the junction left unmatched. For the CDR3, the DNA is TGTGCCAGCAGCTTAAGGGGCGGGGGGTCCGAGCAGTACTTC. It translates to CASSLRGGGSEQYF. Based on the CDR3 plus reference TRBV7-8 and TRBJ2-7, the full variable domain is GAGVSQSPRYKVAKRGQDVALRCDPISGHVSLFWYQQALGQGPEFLTYFQNEAQLDKSGLPSDRFFAERPEGSVSTLKIQRTQQEDSAVYLCASSLRGGGSEQYFGPGTRLTVT.

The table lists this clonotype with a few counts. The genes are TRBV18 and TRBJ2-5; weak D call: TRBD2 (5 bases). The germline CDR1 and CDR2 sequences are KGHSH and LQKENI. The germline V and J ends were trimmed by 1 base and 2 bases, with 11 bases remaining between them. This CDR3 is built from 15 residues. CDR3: CASSPLGRGQETQYF. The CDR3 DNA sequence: TGTGCCAGCTCACCACTTGGACGGGGACAAGAGACCCAGTACTTC.

DNA of the CDR3: TGTGCCAGCAGCCCGACCCGGGATTCGAACACCGGGGAGCTGTTTTTT. Encoded protein: CASSPTRDSNTGELFF. V gene TRBV7-6 combines with J gene TRBJ2-2, with a possible D match to TRBD2 (5 bases). Germline CDR1 SGHVS, CDR2 FNYEAQ. V gave up 5 bases and J gave up 0 bases, with 13 bases separating them. The CDR3 has 16 amino acids.

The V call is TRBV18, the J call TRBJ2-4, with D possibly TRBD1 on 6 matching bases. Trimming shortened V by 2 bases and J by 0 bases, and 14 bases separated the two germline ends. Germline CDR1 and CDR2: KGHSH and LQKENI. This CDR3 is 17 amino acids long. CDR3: CASSPIQGPLAKNIQYF. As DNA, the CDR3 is TGTGCCAGCTCACCAATTCAGGGGCCCCTAGCCAAAAACATTCAGTACTTC. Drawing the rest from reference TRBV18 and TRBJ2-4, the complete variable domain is NAGVMQNPRHLVRRRGQEARLRCSPMKGHSHVYWYRQLPEEGLKFMVYLQKENIIDESGMPKERFSAEFPKEGPSILRIQQVVRGDSAAYFCASSPIQGPLAKNIQYFGAGTRLSVL.

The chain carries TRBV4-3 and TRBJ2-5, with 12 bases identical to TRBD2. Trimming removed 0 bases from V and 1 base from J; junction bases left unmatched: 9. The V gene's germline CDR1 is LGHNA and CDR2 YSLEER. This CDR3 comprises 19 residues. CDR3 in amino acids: CASSQDRSLAGGSQETQYF. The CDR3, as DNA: TGCGCCAGCAGCCAAGATAGGAGCCTAGCGGGAGGGTCCCAAGAGACCCAGTACTTC.

DNA of the CDR3: TGTGCCAGCTCACCACGAGCAGGGAAGGTCAATGAGCAGTTCTTC. It encodes CASSPRAGKVNEQFF. The gene calls are TRBV18 and TRBJ2-1, with a tentative D call TRBD1 (5 bases). V was shortened by 1 base and J by 6 bases, with 13 bases between the two germline ends. The germline V gene encodes CDR1 KGHSH and CDR2 LQKENI. There are 15 residues in the CDR3.

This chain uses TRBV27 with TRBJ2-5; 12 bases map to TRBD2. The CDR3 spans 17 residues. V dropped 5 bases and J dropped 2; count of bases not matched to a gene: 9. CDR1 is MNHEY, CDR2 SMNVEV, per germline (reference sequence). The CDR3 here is CASSPRTSGAHQETQYF. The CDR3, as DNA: TGTGCCAGCAGTCCCCGGACTAGCGGGGCCCATCAAGAGACCCAGTACTTC.

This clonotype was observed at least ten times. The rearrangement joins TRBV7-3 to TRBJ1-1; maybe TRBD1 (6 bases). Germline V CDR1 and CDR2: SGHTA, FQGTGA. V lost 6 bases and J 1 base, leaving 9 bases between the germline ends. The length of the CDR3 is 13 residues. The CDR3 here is CASRSGQNTEAFF. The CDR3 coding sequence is TGTGCCAGCAGGTCGGGACAGAACACTGAAGCTTTCTTT.

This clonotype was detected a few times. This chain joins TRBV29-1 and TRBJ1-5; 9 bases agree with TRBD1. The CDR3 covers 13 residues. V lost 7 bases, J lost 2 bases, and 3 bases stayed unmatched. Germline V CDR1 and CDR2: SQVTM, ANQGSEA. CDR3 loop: CSAGQGGNQPQHF. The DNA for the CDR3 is TGCAGCGCGGGACAGGGCGGCAATCAGCCCCAGCATTTT.

This chain's CDR3 is CSATSVGLAGKSSYNEQFF. CDR3 nucleotides: TGCAGTGCTACCTCCGTCGGACTAGCGGGGAAGAGCTCCTACAATGAGCAGTTCTTC. The chain joins TRBV20-1 to TRBJ2-1, with 12 bases fitting TRBD2. Germline V lookup: CDR1 DFQATT, CDR2 SNEGSKA (reference sequence). The CDR3 covers 19 residues. J was trimmed by 0 bases and V by 4 bases; bases with no gene match: 13.

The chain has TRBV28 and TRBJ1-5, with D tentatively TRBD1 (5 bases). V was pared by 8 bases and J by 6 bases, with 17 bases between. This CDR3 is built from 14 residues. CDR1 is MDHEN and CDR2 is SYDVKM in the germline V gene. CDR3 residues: CASGLRQTSQPQHF. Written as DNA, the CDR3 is TGTGCCAGCGGGCTTAGACAGACGAGTCAGCCCCAGCATTTT.

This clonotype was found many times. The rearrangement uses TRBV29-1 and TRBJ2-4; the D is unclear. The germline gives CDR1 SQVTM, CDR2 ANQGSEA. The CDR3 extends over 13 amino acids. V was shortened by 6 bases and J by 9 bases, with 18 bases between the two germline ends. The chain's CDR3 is CSVRGSFLGIQYF. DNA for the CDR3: TGCAGCGTGCGAGGTAGTTTTTTGGGCATTCAGTACTTC.

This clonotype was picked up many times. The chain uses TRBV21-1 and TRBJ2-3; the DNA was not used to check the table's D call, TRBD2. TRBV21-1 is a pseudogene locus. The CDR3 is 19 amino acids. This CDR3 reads CASSKAGPTSASSTDTQYF. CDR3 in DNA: TGTGCCAGCAGCAAAGCAGGACCGACTAGCGCCTCTAGCACAGATACGCAGTATTTT.

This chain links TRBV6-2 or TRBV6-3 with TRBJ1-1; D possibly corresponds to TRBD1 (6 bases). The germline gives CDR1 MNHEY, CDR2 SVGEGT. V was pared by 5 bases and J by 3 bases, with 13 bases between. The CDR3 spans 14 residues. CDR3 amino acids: CASSTTTGYTEAFF. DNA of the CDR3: TGTGCCAGCAGTACCACTACAGGGTACACTGAAGCTTTCTTT.

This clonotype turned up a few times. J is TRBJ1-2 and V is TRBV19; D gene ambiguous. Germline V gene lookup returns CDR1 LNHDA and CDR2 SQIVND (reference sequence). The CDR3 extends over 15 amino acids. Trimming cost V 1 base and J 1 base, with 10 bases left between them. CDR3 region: CASSIAGGNNYGYTF. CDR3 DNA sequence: TGTGCCAGTAGTATAGCGGGAGGGAATAACTATGGCTACACCTTC.

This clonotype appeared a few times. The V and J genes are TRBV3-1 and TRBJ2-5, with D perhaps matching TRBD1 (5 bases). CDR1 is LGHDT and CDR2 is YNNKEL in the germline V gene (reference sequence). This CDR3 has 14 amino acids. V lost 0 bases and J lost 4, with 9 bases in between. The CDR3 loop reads CASSQDRRGETQYF. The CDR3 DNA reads TGTGCCAGCAGCCAAGATCGAAGGGGAGAGACCCAGTACTTC.

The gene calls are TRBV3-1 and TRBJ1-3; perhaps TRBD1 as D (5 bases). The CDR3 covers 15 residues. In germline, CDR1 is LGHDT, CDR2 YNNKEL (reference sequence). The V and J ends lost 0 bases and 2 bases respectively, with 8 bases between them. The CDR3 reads CASSQDWGAGNTIYF. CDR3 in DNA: TGTGCCAGCAGCCAAGATTGGGGGGCTGGAAACACCATATATTTT.

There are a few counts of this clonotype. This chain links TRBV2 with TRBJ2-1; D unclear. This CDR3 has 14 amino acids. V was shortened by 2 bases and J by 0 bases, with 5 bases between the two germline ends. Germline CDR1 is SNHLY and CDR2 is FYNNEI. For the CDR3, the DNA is TGTGCCAGCAGTGAAAGGAGCTCCTACAATGAGCAGTTCTTC. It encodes CASSERSSYNEQFF.

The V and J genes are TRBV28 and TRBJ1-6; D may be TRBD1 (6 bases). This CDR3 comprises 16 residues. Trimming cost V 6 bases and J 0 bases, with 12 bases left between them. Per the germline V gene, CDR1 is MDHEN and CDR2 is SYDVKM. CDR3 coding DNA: TGTGCCAGCAGCAGGGGTCTGAGCTCCTATAATTCACCCCTCCACTTT. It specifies CASSRGLSSYNSPLHF.